This TCR beta chain was sequenced during a study of PD-1 blockade in classical Hodgkin lymphoma. Study-level information: On a schedule of every 2 weeks, patients received nivolumab 3 mg/kg intravenously.

General study results and limits: The authors have not defined what causes the repertoire differences, possibly disease activity or prior therapy. Significant TCR diversity gains by C4D1 occurred in CD4+ but not CD8+ cells.

Using immunoSEQ multiplex PCR, the repertoire was profiled, and TCRdb retains in-frame clones only, with some absent. The sample lists around 20,000 clones, 80% to 85% occurring once. The CDR3 sequence is 15 residues long. Germline V gene sequence: CDR1 SGDLS, CDR2 YYNGEE. Trimming cost V 0 bases and J 0 bases, with 7 bases left between them. Patients all relapsed after autologous stem cell transplantation, and there was variation in brentuximab vedotin exposure. On this clone itself: Its specificity is not known.

The rearrangement uses TRBV9 and TRBJ2-1; D remains ambiguous. The input for sequencing was peripheral blood mononuclear cells (PBMCs), taken at baseline. The TCR sequence derives from a human donor with classical Hodgkin lymphoma. This chain's CDR3 is CASSVAPLSYNEQFF. CDR3 nucleotide sequence: TGTGCCAGCAGCGTAGCGCCCCTCTCCTACAATGAGCAGTTCTTC.